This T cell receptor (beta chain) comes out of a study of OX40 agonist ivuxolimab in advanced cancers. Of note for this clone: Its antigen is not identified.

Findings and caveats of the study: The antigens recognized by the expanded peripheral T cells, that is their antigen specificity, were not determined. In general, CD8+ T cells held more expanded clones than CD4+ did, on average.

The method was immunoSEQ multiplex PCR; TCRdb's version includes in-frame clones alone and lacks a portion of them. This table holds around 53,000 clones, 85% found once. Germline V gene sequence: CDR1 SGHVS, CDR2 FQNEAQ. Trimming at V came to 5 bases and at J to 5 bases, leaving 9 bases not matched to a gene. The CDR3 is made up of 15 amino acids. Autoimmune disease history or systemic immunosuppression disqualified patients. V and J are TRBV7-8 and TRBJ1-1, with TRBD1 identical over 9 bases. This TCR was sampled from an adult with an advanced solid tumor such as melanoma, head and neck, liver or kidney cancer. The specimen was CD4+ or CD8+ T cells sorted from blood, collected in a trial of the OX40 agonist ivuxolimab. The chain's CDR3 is CASSPTGGLGTEAFF. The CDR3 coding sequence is TGTGCCAGCAGCCCAACAGGGGGCCTAGGTACTGAAGCTTTCTTT.